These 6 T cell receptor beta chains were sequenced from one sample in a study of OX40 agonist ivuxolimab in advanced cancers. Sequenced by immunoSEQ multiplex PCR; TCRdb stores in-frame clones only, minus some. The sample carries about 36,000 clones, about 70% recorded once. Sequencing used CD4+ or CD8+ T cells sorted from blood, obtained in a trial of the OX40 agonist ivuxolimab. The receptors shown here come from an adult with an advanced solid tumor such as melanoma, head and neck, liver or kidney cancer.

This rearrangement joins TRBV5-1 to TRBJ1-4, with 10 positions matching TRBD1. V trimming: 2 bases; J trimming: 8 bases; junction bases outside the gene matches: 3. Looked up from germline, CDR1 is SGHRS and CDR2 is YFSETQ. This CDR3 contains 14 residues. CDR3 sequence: CASSFGQGGEKLFF. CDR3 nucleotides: TGCGCCAGCAGCTTCGGACAGGGGGGAGAAAAACTGTTTTTT.

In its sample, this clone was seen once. CDR3 sequence: CASSATQNYGYTF. In DNA form, the CDR3 reads TGTGCCAGCAGCGCCACACAGAACTATGGCTACACCTTC. V and J are TRBV6-1 and TRBJ1-2, with no clear D. The germline CDR1 and CDR2 sequences are MNHNS and SASEGT. This CDR3 contains 13 residues. V was clipped by 6 bases and J by 2 bases, with 10 bases between them.

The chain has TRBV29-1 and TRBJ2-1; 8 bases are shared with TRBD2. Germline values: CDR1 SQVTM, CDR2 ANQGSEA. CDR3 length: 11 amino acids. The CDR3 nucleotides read TGCAGGGCGGGGGGCGACAATGAGCAGTTCTTC. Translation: CRAGGDNEQFF.

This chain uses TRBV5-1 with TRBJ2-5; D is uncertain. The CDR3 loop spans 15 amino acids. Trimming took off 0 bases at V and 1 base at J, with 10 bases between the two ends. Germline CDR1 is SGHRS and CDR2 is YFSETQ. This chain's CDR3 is CASSLAGLGQETQYF. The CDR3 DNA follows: TGCGCCAGCAGCTTGGCAGGTCTCGGCCAAGAGACCCAGTACTTC.

CDR3: CASSFVGALQETQYF. CDR3 nucleotide sequence: TGTGCCAGCAGTTTCGTGGGGGCCTTACAAGAGACCCAGTACTTC. The V gene is TRBV28, the J gene TRBJ2-5; perhaps TRBD1 as D (6 bases). Trimming cost V 3 bases and J 2 bases, with 13 bases left between them. The CDR3 length is 15 residues. CDR1 is MDHEN, CDR2 SYDVKM, per germline.

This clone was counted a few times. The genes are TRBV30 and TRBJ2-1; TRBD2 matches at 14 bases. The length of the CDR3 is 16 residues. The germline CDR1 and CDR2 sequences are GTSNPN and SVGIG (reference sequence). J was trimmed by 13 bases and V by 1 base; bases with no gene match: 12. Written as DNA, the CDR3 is TGTGCCTGGAGTGACCCGACTAGCGGGGGGGCCTTTGGTCAGTTCTTC. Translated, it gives CAWSDPTSGGAFGQFF. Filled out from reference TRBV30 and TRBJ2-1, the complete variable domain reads SQTIHQWPATLVQPVGSPLSLECTVEGTSNPNLYWYRQAAGRGLQLLFYSVGIGQISSEVPQNLSASRPQDRQFILSSKKLLLSDSGFYLCAWSDPTSGGAFGQFFGPGTRLTVL.